This T cell receptor (beta chain) was sequenced during a study of blood T cell repertoires in COVID-19 (TCRdb year 2020). In the study overall: The collaborator samples originated in the United States, Italy and Spain and spanned the acute and convalescent phases of COVID-19. A de-identified subject ID, COVID-19 status, age in years and sex were almost always included in the sample metadata. HLA class I and class II types, where available, came from metadata supplied by the sample provider rather than from assay-based typing. The dataset comprised deeply sampled blood TCRbeta repertoires from subjects exposed to, actively infected with, or recovered from COVID-19. A freely available public database, intended as a resource for researchers studying the immune response to SARS-CoV-2, is where the repertoires were released. Samples came from the ongoing ImmuneRACE study (first 160 participants) plus 1,254 subjects from 6 global collaborators. The material from the prospective study consisted of cDNA or gDNA derived from T cells, B-cell-depleted T cells, or PBMCs. The study at large found these results: How much clinical and demographic metadata was included differed by source and by participant, and the metadata was provided uncurated.

Concerning this clone: Its antigen is still unknown. No clone much larger than this one lies a single base away; base qualities are absent.

TCRbeta CDR3 regions were amplified from genomic DNA by means of the immunoSEQ Assay, a bias-controlled multiplex PCR. Per the source publication's procedure: Within the assay, amplification of reference gene primers was used to estimate how many nucleated cells each sample contained. To quantify the absolute abundance of each unique TCRbeta CDR3 rearrangement, sequence reads were collapsed and filtered. Productive Simpson clonality was computed per sample as the square root of Simpson's diversity index over productive rearrangements. TCRdb took over this immuneACCESS table, retaining in-frame rearrangements with V and J assigned. Such tables are incomplete; in checked studies, under half of the missing clones stem from an unresolved V gene, and the remainder is unexplained. V, J and clone size were drawn from that table, and D and trimming were deduced from the DNA. This sample gives under 150,000 clones in total; 70% to 90% of them show up just once. 28% of the sample rests with the top ten.

The collaborating institutions used their own protocols to collect whole blood in K2EDTA tubes. For TCRbeta analysis, collaborators shipped samples as frozen whole blood, isolated PBMCs, or DNA extracted from either of those sample types. The sequence derives from a human donor in a cohort sampled during active COVID-19. The sequencing sample was made of peripheral blood.

Here the CDR3 is given as CASSHKQATQETQYF. The DNA is TGTGCCAGCAGCCATAAACAGGCGACCCAAGAGACCCAGTACTTC. Here the chain combines TRBV14 and TRBJ2-5, with a weak D call of TRBD1 (5 bases match). Counted from cysteine to phenylalanine, this CDR3 has 15 amino acids. Here the CDR3 DNA is all that survives: 45 bases in frame from base 1. The germline V gene sets CDR1 to SGHDN and CDR2 to FVKESK. V loses 3 bases, J loses 1 base, and the germline ends lie 12 bases apart.